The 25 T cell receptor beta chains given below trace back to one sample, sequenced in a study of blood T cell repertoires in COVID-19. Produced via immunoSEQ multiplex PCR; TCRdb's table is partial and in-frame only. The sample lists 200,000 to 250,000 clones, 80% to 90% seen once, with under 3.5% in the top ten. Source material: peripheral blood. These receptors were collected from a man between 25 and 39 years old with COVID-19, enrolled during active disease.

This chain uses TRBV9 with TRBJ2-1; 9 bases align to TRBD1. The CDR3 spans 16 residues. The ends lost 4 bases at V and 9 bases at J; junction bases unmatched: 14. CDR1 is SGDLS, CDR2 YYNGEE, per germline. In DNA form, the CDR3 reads TGTGCCAGCAGCACTGAAGGGACAGGGCCTTTCAGTGAGCAGTTCTTC. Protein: CASSTEGTGPFSEQFF.

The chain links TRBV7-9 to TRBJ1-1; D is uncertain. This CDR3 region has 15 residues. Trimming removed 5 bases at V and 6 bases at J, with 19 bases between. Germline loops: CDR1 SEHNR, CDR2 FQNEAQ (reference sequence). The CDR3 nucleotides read TGTGCCAGCAGCGAGACCAACTGGGAGGAGGCTGAAGCTTTCTTT. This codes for CASSETNWEEAEAFF.

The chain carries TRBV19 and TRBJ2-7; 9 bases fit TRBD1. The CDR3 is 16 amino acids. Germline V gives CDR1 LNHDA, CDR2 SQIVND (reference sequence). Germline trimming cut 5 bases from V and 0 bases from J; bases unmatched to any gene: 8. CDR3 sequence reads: CASSRRGTGYSYEQYF. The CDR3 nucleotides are TGTGCCAGTAGTCGCCGGGGGACAGGGTACTCCTACGAGCAGTACTTC.

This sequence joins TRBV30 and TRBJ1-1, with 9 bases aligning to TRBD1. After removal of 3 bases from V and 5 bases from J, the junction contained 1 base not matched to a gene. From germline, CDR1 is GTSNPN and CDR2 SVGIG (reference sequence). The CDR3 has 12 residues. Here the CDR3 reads CAWRGTGTEAFF. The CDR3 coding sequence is TGTGCCTGGAGGGGGACAGGGACTGAAGCTTTCTTT. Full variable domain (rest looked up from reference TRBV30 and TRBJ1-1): SQTIHQWPATLVQPVGSPLSLECTVEGTSNPNLYWYRQAAGRGLQLLFYSVGIGQISSEVPQNLSASRPQDRQFILSSKKLLLSDSGFYLCAWRGTGTEAFFGQGTRLTVV.

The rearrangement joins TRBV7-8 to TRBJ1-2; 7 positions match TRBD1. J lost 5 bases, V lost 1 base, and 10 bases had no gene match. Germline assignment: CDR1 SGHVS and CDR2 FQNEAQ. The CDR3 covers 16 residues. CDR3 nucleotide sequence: TGTGCCAGCAGCTTAGATGGTGGGACAGCTGGATATGGCTACACCTTC. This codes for CASSLDGGTAGYGYTF.

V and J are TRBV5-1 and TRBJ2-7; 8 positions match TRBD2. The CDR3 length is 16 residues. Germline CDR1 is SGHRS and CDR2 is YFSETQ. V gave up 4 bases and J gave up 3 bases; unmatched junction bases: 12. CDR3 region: CASSPSAGGGLYEQYF. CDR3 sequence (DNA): TGCGCCAGCAGCCCGTCCGCGGGGGGAGGCCTCTACGAGCAGTACTTC.

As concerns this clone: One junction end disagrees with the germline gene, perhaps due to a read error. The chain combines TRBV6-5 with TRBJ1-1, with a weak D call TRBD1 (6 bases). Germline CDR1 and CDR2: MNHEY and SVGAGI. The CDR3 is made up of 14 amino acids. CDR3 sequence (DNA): TGTGCCAGCAGTTACGGAACACAGGGAAACGTAGGGATCTTT. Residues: CASSYGTQGNVGIF.

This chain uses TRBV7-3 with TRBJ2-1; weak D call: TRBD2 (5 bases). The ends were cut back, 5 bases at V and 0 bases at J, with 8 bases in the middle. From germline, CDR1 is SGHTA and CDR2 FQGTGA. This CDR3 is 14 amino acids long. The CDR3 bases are TGTGCCAGCAGCACGAGCGGCTCCTACAATGAGCAGTTCTTC. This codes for CASSTSGSYNEQFF.

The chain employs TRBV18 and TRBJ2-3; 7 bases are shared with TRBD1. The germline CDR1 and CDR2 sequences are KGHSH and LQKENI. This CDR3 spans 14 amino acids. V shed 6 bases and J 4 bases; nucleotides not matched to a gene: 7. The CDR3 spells CASSPSTGADTQYF. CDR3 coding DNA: TGTGCCAGCTCTCCTTCAACAGGGGCAGATACGCAGTATTTT.

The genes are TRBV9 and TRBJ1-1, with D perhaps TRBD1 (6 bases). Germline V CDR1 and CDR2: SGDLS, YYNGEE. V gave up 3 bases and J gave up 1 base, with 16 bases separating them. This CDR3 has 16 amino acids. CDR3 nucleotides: TGTGCCAGCAGCGCGTATGGCGGGGGCCAGAACACTGAAGCTTTCTTT. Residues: CASSAYGGGQNTEAFF.

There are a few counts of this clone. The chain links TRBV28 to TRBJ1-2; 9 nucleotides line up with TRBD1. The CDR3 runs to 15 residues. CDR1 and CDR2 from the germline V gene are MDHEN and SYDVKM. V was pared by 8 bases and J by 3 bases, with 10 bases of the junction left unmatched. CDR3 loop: CASCIRDRVDYGYTF. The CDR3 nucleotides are TGTGCCAGCTGCATCCGGGACAGGGTCGACTATGGCTACACCTTC.

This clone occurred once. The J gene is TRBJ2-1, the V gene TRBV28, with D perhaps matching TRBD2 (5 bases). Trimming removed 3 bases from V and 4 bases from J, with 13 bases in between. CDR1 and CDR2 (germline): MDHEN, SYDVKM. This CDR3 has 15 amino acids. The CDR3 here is CASSLGGGIYNEQFF. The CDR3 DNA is TGTGCCAGCAGTTTGGGTGGAGGAATTTACAATGAGCAGTTCTTC.

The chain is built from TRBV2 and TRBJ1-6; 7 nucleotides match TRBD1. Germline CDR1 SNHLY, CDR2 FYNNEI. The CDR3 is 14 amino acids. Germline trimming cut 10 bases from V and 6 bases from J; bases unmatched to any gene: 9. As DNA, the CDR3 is TGTGCCACGGGACAAGGGGGCCCTAATTCACCCCTCCACTTT. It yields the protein CATGQGGPNSPLHF. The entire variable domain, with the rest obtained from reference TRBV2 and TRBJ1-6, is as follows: EPEVTQTPSHQVTQMGQEVILRCVPISNHLYFYWYRQILGQKVEFLVSFYNNEISEKSEIFDDQFSVERPDGSNFTLKIRSTKLEDSAMYFCATGQGGPNSPLHFGNGTRLTVT.

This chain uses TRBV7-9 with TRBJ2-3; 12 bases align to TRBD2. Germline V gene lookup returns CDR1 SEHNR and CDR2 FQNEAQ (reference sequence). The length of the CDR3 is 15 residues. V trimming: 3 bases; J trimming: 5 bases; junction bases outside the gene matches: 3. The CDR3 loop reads CASSFSTSGGDTQYF. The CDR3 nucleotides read TGTGCCAGCAGCTTCTCGACTAGCGGGGGAGATACGCAGTATTTT.

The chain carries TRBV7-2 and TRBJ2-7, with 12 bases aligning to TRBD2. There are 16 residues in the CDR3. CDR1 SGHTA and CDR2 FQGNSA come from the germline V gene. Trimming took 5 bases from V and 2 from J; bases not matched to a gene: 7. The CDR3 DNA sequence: TGTGCCAGCAGCCACTGGACTAGCGGGGCCACCTACGAGCAGTACTTC. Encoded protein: CASSHWTSGATYEQYF.

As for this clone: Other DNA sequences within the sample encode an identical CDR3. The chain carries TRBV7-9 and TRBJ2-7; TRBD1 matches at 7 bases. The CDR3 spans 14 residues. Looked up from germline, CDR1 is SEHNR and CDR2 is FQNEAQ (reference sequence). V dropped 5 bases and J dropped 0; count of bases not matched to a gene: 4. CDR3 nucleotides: TGTGCCAGCAGCCCAAGGACAGGCTCCTACGAGCAGTACTTC. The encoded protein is CASSPRTGSYEQYF.

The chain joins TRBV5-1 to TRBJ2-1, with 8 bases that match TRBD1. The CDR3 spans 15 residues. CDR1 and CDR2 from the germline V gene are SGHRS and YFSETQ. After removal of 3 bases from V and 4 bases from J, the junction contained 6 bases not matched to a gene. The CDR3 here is CASSSGGSAYNEQFF. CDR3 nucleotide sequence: TGCGCCAGCAGCTCAGGGGGCAGCGCGTACAATGAGCAGTTCTTC.

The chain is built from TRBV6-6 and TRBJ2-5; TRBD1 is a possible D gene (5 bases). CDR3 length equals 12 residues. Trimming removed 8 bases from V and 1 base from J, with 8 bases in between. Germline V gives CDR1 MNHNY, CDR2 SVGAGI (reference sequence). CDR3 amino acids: CASDSIQETQYF. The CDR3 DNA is TGTGCCAGCGACAGTATCCAAGAGACCCAGTACTTC.

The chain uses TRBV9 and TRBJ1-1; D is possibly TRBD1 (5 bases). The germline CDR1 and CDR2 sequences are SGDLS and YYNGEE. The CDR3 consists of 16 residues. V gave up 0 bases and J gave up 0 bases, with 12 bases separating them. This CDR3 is CASSVAPDRMNTEAFF. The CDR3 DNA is TGTGCCAGCAGCGTAGCACCTGACAGAATGAACACTGAAGCTTTCTTT. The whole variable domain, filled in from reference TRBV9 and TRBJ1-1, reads DSGVTQTPKHLITATGQRVTLRCSPRSGDLSVYWYQQSLDQGLQFLIQYYNGEERAKGNILERFSAQQFPDLHSELNLSSLELGDSALYFCASSVAPDRMNTEAFFGQGTRLTVV.

CDR3: CASSVLGAGGPYEQYF. The DNA of the CDR3 is TGTGCCAGCAGCGTCCTGGGAGCGGGAGGGCCCTACGAGCAGTACTTC. The chain uses TRBV9 and TRBJ2-7; TRBD2 matches 10 bases. Germline V gene lookup returns CDR1 SGDLS and CDR2 YYNGEE. The CDR3 is 16 amino acids. V shed 2 bases, J shed 2 bases, and the junction held 7 bases outside the gene matches.

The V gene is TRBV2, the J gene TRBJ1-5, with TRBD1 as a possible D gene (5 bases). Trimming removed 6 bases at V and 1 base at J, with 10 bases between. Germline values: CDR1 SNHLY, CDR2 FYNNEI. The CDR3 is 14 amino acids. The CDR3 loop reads CASSDSVSNQPQHF. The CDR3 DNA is TGTGCCAGCAGCGACAGTGTCAGCAATCAGCCCCAGCATTTT.

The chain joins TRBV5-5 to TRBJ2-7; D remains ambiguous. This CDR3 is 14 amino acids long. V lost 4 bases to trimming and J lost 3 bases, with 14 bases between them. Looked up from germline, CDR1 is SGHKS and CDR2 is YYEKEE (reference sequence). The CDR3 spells CASSLSVRNYEQYF. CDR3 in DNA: TGTGCCAGCAGCCTCTCGGTCCGAAACTACGAGCAGTACTTC.

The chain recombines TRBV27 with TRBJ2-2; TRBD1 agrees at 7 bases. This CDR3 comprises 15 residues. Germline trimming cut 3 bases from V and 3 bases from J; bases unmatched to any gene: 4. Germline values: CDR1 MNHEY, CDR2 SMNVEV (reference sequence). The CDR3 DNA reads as TGTGCCAGCAGTTTCGGGACAGTATACACCGGGGAGCTGTTTTTT. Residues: CASSFGTVYTGELFF.

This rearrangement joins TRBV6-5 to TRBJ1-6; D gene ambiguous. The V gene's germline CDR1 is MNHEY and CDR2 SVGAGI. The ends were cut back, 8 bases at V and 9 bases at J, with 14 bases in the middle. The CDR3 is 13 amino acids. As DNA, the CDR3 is TGTGCCAGCGCTCGGTTGATATCTTCACCCCTCCACTTT. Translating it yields CASARLISSPLHF.

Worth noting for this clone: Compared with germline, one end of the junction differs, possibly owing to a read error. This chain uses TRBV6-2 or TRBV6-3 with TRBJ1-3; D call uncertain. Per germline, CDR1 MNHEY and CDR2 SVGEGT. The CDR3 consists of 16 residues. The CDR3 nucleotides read TGTGCCAGCAGTCACTCATCGGCGGGTTCTGGAAACACCATATATTTT. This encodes CASSHSSAGSGNTIYF.